This T cell receptor beta chain was identified during a study of blood T cell repertoires in COVID-19. Original data processing: Reference gene primer amplification gave estimated nucleated cell counts. The data were produced by immunoSEQ multiplex PCR, yet TCRdb's version contains in-frame clones alone and is incomplete. V, J and clone size derive from that table, while D and trimming were established from the DNA sequence. The data show about 270,000 clones, 75% to 95% seen once. The specimen sequenced was peripheral blood. This receptor was identified in a person between 18 and 30 years old with COVID-19, enrolled during active disease.

The chain's CDR3 is CASSLEGQGPTEAFF. The CDR3 nucleotides are TGTGCCAGCAGCTTGGAGGGACAGGGGCCCACTGAAGCTTTCTTT. The rearrangement links TRBV5-4 to TRBJ1-1, with 10 bases matching TRBD1. Germline values: CDR1 SGHNT, CDR2 YYREEE (reference sequence). Trimming cost V 0 bases and J 4 bases; bases outside gene matches: 3. This CDR3 is 15 amino acids long.